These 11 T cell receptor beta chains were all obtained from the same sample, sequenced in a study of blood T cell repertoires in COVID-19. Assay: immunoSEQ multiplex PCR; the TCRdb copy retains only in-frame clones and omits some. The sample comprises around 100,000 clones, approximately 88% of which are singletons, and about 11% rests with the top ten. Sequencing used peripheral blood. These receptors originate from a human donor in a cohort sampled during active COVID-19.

The CDR3 region is CASTYSGTGTETQYF. Written as DNA, the CDR3 is TGTGCCAGCACGTACTCCGGGACAGGGACGGAGACCCAGTACTTC. The chain has TRBV6-5 and TRBJ2-5; 9 bases map to TRBD1. The CDR3 has 15 residues. Trimming took 7 bases from V and 5 from J; bases not matched to a gene: 11. In germline, CDR1 is MNHEY, CDR2 SVGAGI.

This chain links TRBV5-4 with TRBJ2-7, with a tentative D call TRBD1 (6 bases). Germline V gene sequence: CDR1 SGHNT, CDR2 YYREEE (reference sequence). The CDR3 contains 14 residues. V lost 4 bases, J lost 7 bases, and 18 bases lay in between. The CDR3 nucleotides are TGTGCCAGCAGCCAGGGGACACCAGGCAGGGAGCAGTACTTC. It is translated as CASSQGTPGREQYF.

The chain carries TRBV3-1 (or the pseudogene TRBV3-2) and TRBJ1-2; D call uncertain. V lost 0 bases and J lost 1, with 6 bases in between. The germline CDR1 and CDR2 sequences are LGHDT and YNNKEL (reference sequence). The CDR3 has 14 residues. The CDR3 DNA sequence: TGTGCCAGCAGCCAAGATCACGGTAACTATGGCTACACCTTC. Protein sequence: CASSQDHGNYGYTF.

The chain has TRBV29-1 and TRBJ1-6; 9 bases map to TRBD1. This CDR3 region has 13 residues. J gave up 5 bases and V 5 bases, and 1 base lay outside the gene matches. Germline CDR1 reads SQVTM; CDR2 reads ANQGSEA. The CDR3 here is CSVWTGDNSPLHF. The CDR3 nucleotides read TGCAGCGTTTGGACAGGGGATAATTCACCCCTCCACTTT.

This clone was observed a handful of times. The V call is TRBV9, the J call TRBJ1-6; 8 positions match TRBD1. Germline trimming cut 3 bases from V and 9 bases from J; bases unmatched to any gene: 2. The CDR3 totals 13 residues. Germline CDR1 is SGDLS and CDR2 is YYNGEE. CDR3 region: CASSGTGISPLHF. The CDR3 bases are TGTGCCAGCAGCGGGACAGGGATTTCACCCCTCCACTTT.

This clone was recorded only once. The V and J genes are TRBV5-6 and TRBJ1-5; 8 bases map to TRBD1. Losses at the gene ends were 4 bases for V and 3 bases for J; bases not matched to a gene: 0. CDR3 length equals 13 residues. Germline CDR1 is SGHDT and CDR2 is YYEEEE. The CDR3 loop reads CASSQGANQPQHF. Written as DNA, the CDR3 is TGTGCCAGCAGCCAGGGGGCCAATCAGCCCCAGCATTTT.

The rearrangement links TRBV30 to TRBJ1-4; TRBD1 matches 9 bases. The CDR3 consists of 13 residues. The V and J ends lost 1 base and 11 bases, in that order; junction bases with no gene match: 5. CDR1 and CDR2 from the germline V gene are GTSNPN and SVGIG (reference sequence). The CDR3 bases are TGTGCCTGGAGTGAGGACAGGGGTGACAAACTGTTTTTT. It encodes CAWSEDRGDKLFF.

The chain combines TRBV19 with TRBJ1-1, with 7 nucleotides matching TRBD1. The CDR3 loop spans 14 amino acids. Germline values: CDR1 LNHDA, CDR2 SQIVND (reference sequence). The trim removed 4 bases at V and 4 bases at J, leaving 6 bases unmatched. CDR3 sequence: CASSSRGRGTEAFF. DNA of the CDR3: TGTGCCAGTAGTAGCAGGGGGAGAGGCACTGAAGCTTTCTTT.

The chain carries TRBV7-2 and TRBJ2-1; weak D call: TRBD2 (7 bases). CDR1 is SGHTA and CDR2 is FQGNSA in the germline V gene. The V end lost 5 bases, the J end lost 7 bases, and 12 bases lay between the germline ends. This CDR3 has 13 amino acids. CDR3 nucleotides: TGTGCCAGCAGCCCGAAGGGGGGGAATGAGCAGTTCTTC. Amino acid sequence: CASSPKGGNEQFF.

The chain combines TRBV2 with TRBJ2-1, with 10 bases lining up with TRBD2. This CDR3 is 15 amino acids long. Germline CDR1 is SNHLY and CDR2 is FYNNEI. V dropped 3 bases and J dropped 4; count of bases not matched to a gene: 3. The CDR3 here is CASSESSGGYNEQFF. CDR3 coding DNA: TGTGCCAGCAGTGAGTCTAGCGGGGGATACAATGAGCAGTTCTTC.

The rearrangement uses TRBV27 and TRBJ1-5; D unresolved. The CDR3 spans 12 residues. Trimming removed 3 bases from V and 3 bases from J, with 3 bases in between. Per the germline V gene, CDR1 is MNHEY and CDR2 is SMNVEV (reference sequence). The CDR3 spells CASSFNNQPQHF. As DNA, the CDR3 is TGTGCCAGCAGTTTCAACAATCAGCCCCAGCATTTT.